These T cell receptor beta chains were read from a single sample in a study of neurological immune-mediated disorders. TCRdb processed the 5' RACE reads anew with MiXCR; each CDR3 protein has one entry. This table has 40,000 to 45,000 distinct CDR3 sequences, 6% to 7% appearing once. The specimen sequenced was CD4+ T cells from blood. All receptors come from a woman in her forties in good health. CDR3s include the opening cysteine and the closing phenylalanine or tryptophan. Fields, in order: clone size, V gene, D gene, J gene, CDR3 protein, CDR3 DNA. D genes are given only for firm matches. Clone size is given as once, few, many or a size class.

>many|TRBV2|TRBD2|TRBJ2-3
CASFPPTSGTSGTWTDTQYF
TGTGCCAGCTTTCCTCCCACTTCCGGGACTAGCGGTACGTGGACAGATACGCAGTATTTT
>many|TRBV5-1|.|TRBJ2-7
CASSSDSVSYEQYF
TGCGCCAGCAGCTCCGACAGCGTCTCCTACGAGCAGTACTTC
>many|TRBV4-3|.|TRBJ2-6
CASSQDRPGSRLSGANVLTF
TGCGCCAGCAGCCAAGATCGCCCAGGGTCCCGCCTCTCGGGGGCCAACGTCCTGACTTTC
>many|TRBV7-2|TRBD2|TRBJ2-3
CASSFRAGGTDTQYF
TGTGCCAGCAGCTTCCGAGCGGGAGGAACAGATACGCAGTATTTT
>many|TRBV6-5|.|TRBJ2-3
CASSYGGSTDTQYF
TGTGCCAGCAGTTACGGCGGGAGCACAGATACGCAGTATTTT
>many|TRBV20-1|.|TRBJ2-1
CSATTGTPSYNEQFF
TGCAGTGCTACAACCGGGACTCCCTCCTACAATGAGCAGTTCTTC
>many|TRBV5-1|TRBD2|TRBJ2-1
CASSPVAGLPGGNEQFF
TGCGCCAGCAGCCCGGTAGCGGGTCTTCCGGGGGGTAATGAGCAGTTCTTC
>many|TRBV28|TRBD2|TRBJ2-7
CASSTPGLAGGPEQYF
TGTGCCAGCAGCACTCCCGGACTAGCGGGAGGGCCAGAGCAGTACTTC
>many|TRBV5-1|.|TRBJ2-7
CASSFTPYEQYF
TGCGCCAGCAGCTTTACTCCCTACGAGCAGTACTTC
>many|TRBV24-1|TRBD1|TRBJ2-7
CATGTGDEQYF
TGTGCCACCGGGACAGGGGACGAGCAGTACTTC
>many|TRBV28|TRBD1|TRBJ2-7
CASGRQGPYEQYF
TGTGCCAGCGGGCGACAGGGCCCCTACGAGCAGTACTTC
>many|TRBV12-3/TRBV12-4|.|TRBJ2-7
CASSLEEATEQYF
TGTGCCAGCAGTCTAGAAGAGGCGACCGAGCAGTACTTC
>many|TRBV5-1|.|TRBJ2-6
CASSFSDRPSGANVLTF
TGCGCCAGCAGCTTTTCGGACAGACCCTCTGGGGCCAACGTCCTGACTTTC
>many|TRBV5-1|TRBD1|TRBJ2-7
CASRDREEGEQYF
TGCGCCAGCAGAGACAGGGAAGAGGGCGAGCAGTACTTC
>many|TRBV5-1|TRBD2|TRBJ2-2
CASSLLFLAGGTGELFF
TGCGCCAGCAGCTTACTCTTCTTAGCGGGAGGGACCGGGGAGCTGTTTTTT
>many|TRBV20-1|.|TRBJ2-7
CSARQSYEQYF
TGCAGTGCTAGGCAATCTTACGAGCAGTACTTC
>many|TRBV29-1|TRBD2|TRBJ2-3
CSVEGTRGRATDTQYF
TGCAGCGTTGAAGGGACGCGCGGGAGGGCAACAGATACGCAGTATTTT
>many|TRBV7-6|.|TRBJ2-1
CASSLRDPGASSYNEQFF
TGTGCCAGCAGCTTACGGGACCCAGGGGCGAGCTCCTACAATGAGCAGTTCTTC
>many|TRBV5-1|TRBD1|TRBJ2-1
CASSLEAGGRLYNEQFF
TGCGCCAGCAGCTTGGAGGCAGGGGGCAGGCTCTACAATGAGCAGTTCTTC
>many|TRBV5-1|.|TRBJ1-1
CASSLGVGVNTEAFF
TGCGCCAGCAGCTTGGGGGTTGGGGTGAACACTGAAGCTTTCTTT
>many|TRBV20-1|TRBD2|TRBJ2-7
CSARQGLAGSQGYEQYF
TGCAGTGCTAGACAAGGACTAGCGGGTAGCCAAGGCTACGAGCAGTACTTC
>many|TRBV15|.|TRBJ2-3
CATSSLLTGDTTDTQYF
TGTGCCACCAGCTCATTACTCACCGGGGATACCACAGATACGCAGTATTTT
>many|TRBV3-1|.|TRBJ2-2
CASSQVPNGELFF
TGTGCCAGCAGCCAAGTCCCGAACGGGGAGCTGTTTTTT
>many|TRBV15|.|TRBJ2-3
CATTVSSASRTDTQYF
TGTGCCACCACGGTCAGCAGCGCCTCACGTACAGATACGCAGTATTTT